This TCR beta chain was found in a study of blood T cell repertoires in COVID-19 (dated by TCRdb to 2018 to 2021). About the investigation overall: The collaborator samples originated in the United States, Italy and Spain and spanned the acute and convalescent phases of COVID-19. The material from the prospective study consisted of cDNA or gDNA derived from T cells, B-cell-depleted T cells, or PBMCs. The dataset comprised deeply sampled blood TCRbeta repertoires from subjects exposed to, actively infected with, or recovered from COVID-19. A freely available public database, intended as a resource for researchers studying the immune response to SARS-CoV-2, is where the repertoires were released. Samples came from the ongoing ImmuneRACE study (first 160 participants) plus 1,254 subjects from 6 global collaborators. A de-identified subject ID, COVID-19 status, age in years and sex were almost always included in the sample metadata. Where available, HLA class I and class II types were obtained from metadata supplied by the sample provider rather than from assay-based typing. Broad study findings and their caveats: The amount of clinical and demographic metadata varied by source and participant and was provided uncurated.

In the case of this clone: No cognate antigen has been identified for it. No base qualities exist here, and no much larger clone lies one base off it.

Whole blood was collected in K2EDTA tubes by collaborating institutions according to the institutions' own protocols. For TCRbeta analysis, collaborators shipped samples in one of three forms: frozen whole blood, isolated PBMCs, or DNA extracted from either of those sample types. From its cysteine to its phenylalanine, the CDR3 spans 14 amino acids. Here the CDR3 DNA is all that survives: 42 bases in frame from base 1. Based on the germline V gene, the CDR1 and CDR2 sequences are SGHRS and YFSETQ. At the junction V is shortened by 2 bases and J by 6 bases, with 11 bases in between. TCRbeta CDR3 regions were amplified from genomic DNA using the immunoSEQ Assay, a bias-controlled multiplex PCR. The source study handled its data this way. Nucleated cell counts per sample were estimated from amplification of reference gene primers within the assay. To quantify the absolute abundance of each unique TCRbeta CDR3 rearrangement, sequence reads were collapsed and filtered. For each sample, productive Simpson clonality was calculated as the square root of Simpson's diversity index across productive rearrangements. Not all clones reach the TCRdb copy of this immuneACCESS table, which keeps in-frame sequences only. Checked studies attribute under half of the gap to unresolved V genes and leave the rest unexplained. V and J calls and clone size come straight from that table; D and trimming were deduced from the DNA. The sample data list about 140,000 clones, and approximately 80% of these were observed just once. Almost 6.5% of the sample goes to the ten largest clones.

Sequenced material: peripheral blood. The rearranged chain carries TRBV5-1 and TRBJ2-2, with TRBD1 as a weak D call on 5 bases. The clonotype comes from a human donor in a cohort sampled during active COVID-19. The DNA sequence is TGCGCCAGCAGCTTCACAGGCGTCCCCGGGGAGCTGTTTTTT. Translated, it reads CASSFTGVPGELFF.